This record concerns one T cell receptor beta chain sequence. The data were obtained in a study of blood T cells in healthy people across ages. The CDR3 totals 17 residues. CDR1 is SGHTA, CDR2 FQGNSA, per germline. The V gene lost 2 bases and the J gene lost 0 bases, with 11 bases spanning the gap. A second PCR of about 7 to 11 cycles used a sample-barcoded 5' primer and a J-beta primer mix. Every cDNA molecule bore a tag from a template-switch adaptor containing 12 random nucleotides. Each single sample gave us at least 2.5 million CDR3-containing paired-end reads. TCRdb redid the calling of the 5' RACE reads with MiXCR, one entry per CDR3 protein. The sample shows about 1.8 million distinct CDR3 sequences, less than 50% of them seen only once. RNA extraction gave at least 5 micrograms of total RNA per sample.

The sequence was collected from a woman in her 40s in good health. The V call is TRBV7-2, the J call TRBJ1-6; D unresolved. The sequenced sample consisted of blood. The CDR3 DNA sequence: TGTGCCAGCAGCTTATACGGGATGAGCTCCTATAATTCACCCCTCCACTTT. It translates to CASSLYGMSSYNSPLHF.